The 9 T cell receptor beta chains below all came from one sample that was sequenced in a study of CD8 T cells in Susac syndrome. Random hexamers primed reverse transcription of 0.5 to 1 ug RNA. TCRdb reprocessed the immunoSEQ multiplex PCR reads via MiXCR and lists one record per CDR3 protein. This sample has roughly 200,000 distinct CDR3 sequences; 95% occur once, and the top ten carry roughly 0.1%. Sequencing was carried out using CD4+ T cells from PBMCs. These TCRs come from a human donor in good health.

The chain combines TRBV12-3 or TRBV12-4 with TRBJ2-2; D gene uncertain. This CDR3 has 14 amino acids. V gave up 8 bases and J gave up 0 bases, with 10 bases separating them. In DNA form, the CDR3 reads TGTGCCAGCGTTTACGCTGCGAACACCGGGGAGCTGTTTTTT. Its translation is CASVYAANTGELFF.

The CDR3, as DNA: TGTGCCAGCAGTACGCAGGGGATGTGGCAGTTCTTC. It codes for CASSTQGMWQFF. This sequence joins TRBV28 and TRBJ2-1; maybe TRBD1 (6 bases). CDR1 is MDHEN and CDR2 is SYDVKM in the germline V gene. The CDR3 spans 12 residues. V gave up 5 bases and J gave up 12 bases, with 14 bases separating them.

The chain uses TRBV14 and TRBJ1-6; D gene unclear. This CDR3 has 14 amino acids. V was shortened by 1 base and J by 6 bases, with 7 bases between the two germline ends. Germline values: CDR1 SGHDN, CDR2 FVKESK. The CDR3 sequence: CASSQVQINSPLHF. In DNA, the CDR3 is TGTGCCAGCAGCCAAGTACAGATTAATTCACCCCTCCACTTT.

The rearrangement joins TRBV5-1 to TRBJ2-1; 9 nucleotides align to TRBD2. The CDR3 covers 16 residues. The J segment lost 4 bases and the V segment lost 3 bases, leaving 8 bases of the junction unmatched. Germline CDR1 reads SGHRS; CDR2 reads YFSETQ. This CDR3 is CASSSSTSGVYNEQFF. The CDR3 nucleotides are TGCGCCAGCAGCTCATCGACTAGCGGAGTTTACAATGAGCAGTTCTTC.

V gene TRBV24-1 combines with J gene TRBJ2-6; possible D gene TRBD1, 6 bases. The V gene's germline CDR1 is KGHDR and CDR2 SFDVKD. The CDR3 has 14 amino acids. V lost 9 bases to trimming and J lost 4 bases, with 12 bases between them. CDR3 sequence (DNA): TGTGCCACCGGGACATCTCTGGGGGCCAACGTCCTGACTTTC. Its translation: CATGTSLGANVLTF.

CDR3 sequence (DNA): TGTGCCAGCAGCTTAGGCACTCAGGCGAAACCTCAGCAGTACTTC. Translated: CASSLGTQAKPQQYF. The rearrangement joins TRBV7-9 to TRBJ2-7; no clear D gene. Germline CDR1 SEHNR, CDR2 FQNEAQ (reference sequence). Trimming left V 1 base short and J 8 bases short, with 18 bases between. This CDR3 contains 15 residues.

This chain uses TRBV6-2 or TRBV6-3 with TRBJ2-1; tentative D call: TRBD2 (5 bases). The germline CDR1 and CDR2 sequences are MNHEY and SVGEGT. V was trimmed by 1 base and J by 4 bases, leaving 14 bases between them. The CDR3 length is 16 residues. The CDR3: CASSYYNSRRYNEQFF. CDR3 nucleotide sequence: TGTGCCAGCAGTTACTACAATTCTCGGAGGTACAATGAGCAGTTCTTC.

The chain is built from TRBV10-3 and TRBJ2-3, with 10 bases that match TRBD2. The trim removed 4 bases at V and 6 bases at J, leaving 4 bases unmatched. The CDR3 is made up of 14 amino acids. CDR1 ENHRY and CDR2 SYGVKD come from the germline V gene. The chain's CDR3 is CAISVLAGRDTQYF. The CDR3 nucleotides read TGTGCCATCAGTGTACTAGCGGGGCGGGATACGCAGTATTTT.

The rearrangement joins TRBV29-1 to TRBJ2-4; D assignment may be TRBD1 or TRBD2 (5 bases each). This CDR3 has 12 amino acids. Trimming pared 1 base from V and 8 bases from J, leaving 9 bases between. From germline, CDR1 is SQVTM and CDR2 ANQGSEA. This chain's CDR3 is CSVEGGSDIQYF. The CDR3 nucleotides read TGCAGCGTTGAAGGGGGGAGTGACATTCAGTACTTC. Together with reference TRBV29-1 and TRBJ2-4, the CDR3 gives the full variable domain: SAVISQKPSRDICQRGTSLTIQCQVDSQVTMMFWYRQQPGQSLTLIATANQGSEATYESGFVIDKFPISRPNLTFSTLTVSNMSPEDSSIYLCSVEGGSDIQYFGAGTRLSVL.